This T cell receptor beta chain was observed in a study of blood T cell repertoires in COVID-19. The CDR3 is 13 residues long. The germline gives CDR1 LNHDA, CDR2 SQIVND (reference sequence). J lost 8 bases, V lost 5 bases, and 6 bases had no gene match. Per the original methods: From reference gene primer amplification, estimates of nucleated cell counts were derived. TCRdb keeps only in-frame clones here, not all; method: immunoSEQ multiplex PCR. That table gives V, J and clone size, and the DNA gave D and trimming. In the table there are around 280,000 clones, around 86% of which are singletons. This TCR derives from a woman in her 30s who had recovered from COVID-19. Sequencing used peripheral blood. This chain joins TRBV19 and TRBJ1-2; TRBD1 aligns across 9 bases. CDR3 bases: TGTGCCAGTAGTTCAACAGGGGGCCGGGGCTACACCTTC. This encodes CASSSTGGRGYTF.